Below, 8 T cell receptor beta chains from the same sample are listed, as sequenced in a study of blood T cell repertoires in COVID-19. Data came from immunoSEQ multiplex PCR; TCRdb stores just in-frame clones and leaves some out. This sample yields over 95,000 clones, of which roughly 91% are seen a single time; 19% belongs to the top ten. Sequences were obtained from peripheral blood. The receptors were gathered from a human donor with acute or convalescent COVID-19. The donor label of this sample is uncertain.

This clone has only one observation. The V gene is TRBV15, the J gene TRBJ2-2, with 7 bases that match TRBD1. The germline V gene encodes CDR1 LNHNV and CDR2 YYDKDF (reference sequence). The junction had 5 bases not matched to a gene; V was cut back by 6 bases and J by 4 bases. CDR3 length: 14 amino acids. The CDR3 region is CATRVTGRTGELFF. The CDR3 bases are TGTGCCACCAGAGTGACAGGGCGCACCGGGGAGCTGTTTTTT. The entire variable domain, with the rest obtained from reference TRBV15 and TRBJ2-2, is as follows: DAMVIQNPRYQVTQFGKPVTLSCSQTLNHNVMYWYQQKSSQAPKLLFHYYDKDFNNEADTPDNFQSRRPNTSFCFLDIRSPGLGDTAMYLCATRVTGRTGELFFGEGSRLTVL.

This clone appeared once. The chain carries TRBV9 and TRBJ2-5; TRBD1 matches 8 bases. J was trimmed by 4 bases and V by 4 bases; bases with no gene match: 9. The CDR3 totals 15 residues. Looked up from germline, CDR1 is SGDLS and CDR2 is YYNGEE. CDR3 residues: CASSSRTGQGETQYF. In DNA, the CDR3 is TGTGCCAGCAGCTCGAGGACAGGGCAAGGAGAGACCCAGTACTTC.

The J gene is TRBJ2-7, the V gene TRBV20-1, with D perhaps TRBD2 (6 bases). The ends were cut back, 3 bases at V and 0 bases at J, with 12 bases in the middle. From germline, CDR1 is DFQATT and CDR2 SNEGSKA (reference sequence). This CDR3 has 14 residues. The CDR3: CSASRGAHSYEQYF. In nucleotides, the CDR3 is TGCAGTGCTAGTCGCGGGGCGCACTCCTACGAGCAGTACTTC.

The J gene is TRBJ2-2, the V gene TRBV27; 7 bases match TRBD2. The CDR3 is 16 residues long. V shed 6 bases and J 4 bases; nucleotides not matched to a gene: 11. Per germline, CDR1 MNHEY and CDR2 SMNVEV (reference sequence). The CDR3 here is CASSPSGLHSTGELFF. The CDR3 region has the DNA TGTGCCAGCAGCCCCTCGGGACTACACTCCACCGGGGAGCTGTTTTTT.

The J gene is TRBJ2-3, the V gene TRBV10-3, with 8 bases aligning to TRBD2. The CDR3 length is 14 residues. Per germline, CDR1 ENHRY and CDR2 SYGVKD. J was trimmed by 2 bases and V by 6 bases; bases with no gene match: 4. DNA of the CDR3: TGTGCCATCAGCGGGGGGGGAGTCACAGATACGCAGTATTTT. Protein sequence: CAISGGGVTDTQYF.

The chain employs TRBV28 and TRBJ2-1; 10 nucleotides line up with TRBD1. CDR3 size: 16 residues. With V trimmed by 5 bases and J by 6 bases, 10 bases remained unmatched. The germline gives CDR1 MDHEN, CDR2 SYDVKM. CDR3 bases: TGTGCCAGCAGTGGTAAACCGGGACAGGGGTTCAATGAGCAGTTCTTC. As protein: CASSGKPGQGFNEQFF. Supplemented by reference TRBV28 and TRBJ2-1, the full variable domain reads DVKVTQSSRYLVKRTGEKVFLECVQDMDHENMFWYRQDPGLGLRLIYFSYDVKMKEKGDIPEGYSVSREKKERFSLILESASTNQTSMYLCASSGKPGQGFNEQFFGPGTRLTVL.

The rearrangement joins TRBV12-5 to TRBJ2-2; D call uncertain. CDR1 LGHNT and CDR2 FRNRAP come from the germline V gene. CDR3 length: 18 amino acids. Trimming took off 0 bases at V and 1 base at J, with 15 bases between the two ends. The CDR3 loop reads CASGLVLWATRNTGELFF. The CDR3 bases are TGTGCTAGTGGTTTGGTATTGTGGGCCACGCGGAACACCGGGGAGCTGTTTTTT.

CDR3 protein: CASILRANTGELFF. CDR3 DNA sequence: TGTGCCAGCATCTTGAGGGCGAACACCGGGGAGCTGTTTTTT. V usage is TRBV28 and J usage is TRBJ2-2, with D possibly being TRBD2 (5 bases). This CDR3 comprises 14 residues. Germline-derived CDR1 and CDR2 are MDHEN and SYDVKM. Trimming took off 7 bases at V and 0 bases at J, with 9 bases between the two ends.